Shown below are 3 T cell receptor beta chains from a single sample sequenced in a study of OX40 agonist ivuxolimab in advanced cancers. Profiling relied on immunoSEQ multiplex PCR, and the TCRdb table lists in-frame clones only, not all of them. The sample carries about 68,000 clones, approximately 86% recorded once. Sequenced here: CD4+ or CD8+ T cells sorted from blood, sampled in a trial of the OX40 agonist ivuxolimab. The receptors stem from an adult with an advanced solid tumor such as melanoma, head and neck, liver or kidney cancer.

The chain has TRBV28 and TRBJ1-5; perhaps TRBD1 as D (6 bases). Looked up from germline, CDR1 is MDHEN and CDR2 is SYDVKM. The CDR3 has 13 amino acids. V gave up 6 bases and J gave up 6 bases, with 12 bases separating them. The CDR3 protein is CASRTGMGQPQHF. As DNA, the CDR3 is TGTGCCAGCAGAACAGGGATGGGTCAGCCCCAGCATTTT.

This clone showed up just a few times. The V and J genes are TRBV7-6 and TRBJ2-3; 10 bases match TRBD1. The J segment lost 4 bases and the V segment lost 1 base, leaving 8 bases of the junction unmatched. The CDR3 length is 17 residues. Germline CDR1 and CDR2: SGHVS and FNYEAQ. The CDR3 nucleotides read TGTGCCAGCAGCTTAGTCGGGGGAGGACAGGGGGCAGATACGCAGTATTTT. Protein product: CASSLVGGGQGADTQYF.

The V and J genes are TRBV10-1 and TRBJ1-3, with D possibly TRBD1 on 5 matching bases. This CDR3 has 15 amino acids. Germline CDR1 WNHNN, CDR2 SYGVQD (reference sequence). Trimming cost V 5 bases and J 5 bases, with 16 bases left between them. This chain's CDR3 is CASSPGPIPRNTIYF. In DNA, the CDR3 is TGCGCCAGCAGTCCGGGACCGATACCACGAAACACCATATATTTT.